Presented here are 27 T cell receptor beta chains from one specimen sequenced in a study of cytomegalovirus exposure and HLA in healthy donors. Primers: 60 Vbeta forward and 13 Jbeta reverse. Clones were read by immunoSEQ multiplex PCR, and TCRdb kept only the in-frame ones, dropping some. The table has roughly 250,000 clones, 75% to 85% seen once. The specimen was PBMCs. These receptors came from a girl aged 2 to 9 in good health and CMV-seronegative.

The chain couples TRBV5-6 to TRBJ1-2; D possibly corresponds to TRBD1 (5 bases). This CDR3 has 13 residues. The ends were cut back, 4 bases at V and 8 bases at J, with 15 bases in the middle. In germline, CDR1 is SGHDT, CDR2 YYEEEE. The DNA for the CDR3 is TGTGCCAGCAGCCCTGTGGGACTTCGGGGCTACACCTTC. Translating it yields CASSPVGLRGYTF.

V is TRBV5-1 and J is TRBJ2-5, with 11 bases lining up with TRBD2. Germline CDR1 SGHRS, CDR2 YFSETQ. This CDR3 spans 18 amino acids. The J segment lost 5 bases and the V segment lost 0 bases, leaving 12 bases of the junction unmatched. The CDR3 DNA is TGCGCCAGCAGCTTGGCGGCTAGCGGGAGGCGCGAGGTTGAGACCCAGTACTTC. Translation gives CASSLAASGRREVETQYF.

This clone occurred a few times. The chain is built from TRBV6-6 and TRBJ2-7; D might be TRBD1 (6 bases). This CDR3 comprises 15 residues. The V end was cut by 2 bases, the J end by 2 bases, with 13 bases between. In germline, CDR1 is MNHNY, CDR2 SVGAGI (reference sequence). CDR3 sequence: CASSYTTGQPYEQYF. Here the CDR3 DNA reads TGTGCCAGCAGTTACACCACCGGACAGCCCTACGAGCAGTACTTC.

This chain uses TRBV6-5 with TRBJ2-1; possible D gene TRBD1, 6 bases. CDR1 and CDR2 from the germline V gene are MNHEY and SVGAGI. CDR3 length equals 16 residues. Deletions cut 4 bases from V and 3 bases from J, with 16 bases between. CDR3: CASSSLFRGSYNEQFF. In nucleotides, the CDR3 is TGTGCCAGCAGTTCCCTTTTTAGGGGGAGCTACAATGAGCAGTTCTTC.

In nucleotides, the CDR3 is TGTGCCAGTAGCACAGGGGCGGGTGAAAAACTGTTTTTT. Translating gives CASSTGAGEKLFF. V and J are TRBV19 and TRBJ1-4; TRBD1 agrees at 7 bases. This CDR3 region has 13 residues. V trimming: 6 bases; J trimming: 7 bases; junction bases outside the gene matches: 5. Germline CDR1 and CDR2: LNHDA and SQIVND (reference sequence).

V and J are TRBV11-2 and TRBJ2-7; D remains unclear. The germline gives CDR1 SGHAT, CDR2 FQNNGV. The CDR3 consists of 10 residues. The V gene lost 5 bases and the J gene lost 4 bases, with 3 bases spanning the gap. In DNA, the CDR3 is TGTGCCAGCAGCGCGTACGAGCAGTACTTC. Protein sequence: CASSAYEQYF.

V gene TRBV9 combines with J gene TRBJ1-5, with D hard to call. Trimming stripped 6 bases from V and 0 bases from J, with 19 bases between. The CDR3 runs 17 residues. Germline V gene lookup returns CDR1 SGDLS and CDR2 YYNGEE. The DNA of the CDR3 is TGTGCCAGCACCCCCCATTGGAGGCATCATAGCAATCAGCCCCAGCATTTT. Translating gives CASTPHWRHHSNQPQHF.

The chain employs TRBV27 and TRBJ2-7, with 13 bases aligning to TRBD2. The V and J ends lost 6 bases and 0 bases, in that order; junction bases with no gene match: 14. CDR3 length: 19 residues. Germline V CDR1 and CDR2: MNHEY, SMNVEV (reference sequence). For the CDR3, the DNA is TGTGCCAGCAGAGCCCCGGGACTAGCGGGATCCTCAAGCTCCTACGAGCAGTACTTC. Amino acids: CASRAPGLAGSSSSYEQYF.

The chain combines TRBV28 with TRBJ1-5, with 8 bases aligning to TRBD1. Germline trimming cut 7 bases from V and 4 bases from J; bases unmatched to any gene: 6. The CDR3 sequence is 14 residues long. CDR1 is MDHEN and CDR2 is SYDVKM in the germline V gene. The CDR3 reads CASTGTGRNQPQHF. CDR3 coding DNA: TGTGCCAGCACCGGGACAGGCCGTAATCAGCCCCAGCATTTT.

Only one count was recorded for this clone. The CDR3 here is CASSRKTYLGTSGTRETYEQYF. The CDR3 DNA is TGTGCCAGCAGCCGCAAAACTTACCTTGGGACTAGCGGGACGCGCGAGACCTACGAGCAGTACTTC. J is TRBJ2-7 and V is TRBV7-8; 13 positions agree with TRBD2. The CDR3 loop spans 22 amino acids. From germline, CDR1 is SGHVS and CDR2 FQNEAQ. The J segment lost 2 bases and the V segment lost 5 bases, leaving 24 bases of the junction unmatched.

The V gene is TRBV28, the J gene TRBJ2-7; TRBD2 aligns across 12 bases. V shed 6 bases, J shed 1 base, and the junction held 7 bases outside the gene matches. Germline CDR1 is MDHEN and CDR2 is SYDVKM. The CDR3 length is 16 residues. CDR3 sequence: CASRGLTSGGSYEQYF. CDR3 DNA sequence: TGTGCCAGCAGGGGTTTGACTAGCGGGGGATCCTACGAGCAGTACTTC.

This CDR3 reads CASSFDQETQYF. For the CDR3, the DNA is TGTGCCAGCAGTTTCGACCAAGAGACCCAGTACTTC. The rearrangement uses TRBV27 and TRBJ2-5; no clear D gene. Germline CDR1 is MNHEY and CDR2 is SMNVEV (reference sequence). V was shortened by 3 bases and J by 0 bases, with 2 bases between the two germline ends. CDR3 length equals 12 residues.

The J gene is TRBJ1-1, the V gene TRBV5-1; no definite D call. Germline-derived CDR1 and CDR2 are SGHRS and YFSETQ. The CDR3 covers 14 residues. V gave up 5 bases and J gave up 0 bases, with 11 bases separating them. This CDR3 reads CASRGSQMNTEAFF. The CDR3 DNA follows: TGCGCCAGCAGAGGATCACAGATGAACACTGAAGCTTTCTTT.

V usage is TRBV7-3 and J usage is TRBJ1-1; D is possibly TRBD1 (6 bases). The germline V gene has CDR1 SGHTA and CDR2 FQGTGA. Trimming pared 4 bases from V and 3 bases from J, leaving 12 bases between. The CDR3 runs 14 residues. CDR3 DNA sequence: TGTGCCAGCAGCTCAGGGGCGGTTGACACTGAAGCTTTCTTT. This translates into CASSSGAVDTEAFF.

This clone was counted a single time. The chain uses TRBV27 and TRBJ2-1; 8 bases map to TRBD2. CDR3 length: 15 amino acids. CDR1 and CDR2 from the germline V gene are MNHEY and SMNVEV (reference sequence). Trimming at V came to 3 bases and at J to 7 bases, leaving 8 bases not matched to a gene. The CDR3 DNA reads as TGTGCCAGCAGTTTTATAAGCGGGAGTAGGAATGAGCAGTTCTTC. This encodes CASSFISGSRNEQFF.

The gene calls are TRBV27 and TRBJ1-5, with D possibly being TRBD1 (6 bases). The CDR3 sequence is 14 residues long. Germline V gives CDR1 MNHEY, CDR2 SMNVEV (reference sequence). The ends were cut back, 6 bases at V and 4 bases at J, with 13 bases in the middle. The CDR3, as DNA: TGTGCCAGCAGGAAGGGGGGAGGGAATCAGCCCCAGCATTTT. It encodes CASRKGGGNQPQHF.

This clone came up a few times. This chain joins TRBV7-8 and TRBJ1-6, with no clear D. The V end was cut by 2 bases, the J end by 4 bases, with 12 bases between. The CDR3 is 16 amino acids. The germline V gene has CDR1 SGHVS and CDR2 FQNEAQ. CDR3 protein: CASSLSPNEYNSPLHF. DNA of the CDR3: TGTGCCAGCAGCTTAAGCCCGAACGAATATAATTCACCCCTCCACTTT.

V and J are TRBV7-6 and TRBJ1-1; 8 bases are a match to TRBD1. Trimming cost V 0 bases and J 0 bases; bases outside gene matches: 6. In germline, CDR1 is SGHVS, CDR2 FNYEAQ. This CDR3 contains 17 residues. CDR3: CASSLARDRSMNTEAFF. In nucleotides, the CDR3 is TGTGCCAGCAGCTTAGCCCGGGACAGGTCCATGAACACTGAAGCTTTCTTT.

The V and J genes are TRBV7-2 and TRBJ1-4, with D possibly matching TRBD1 (6 bases). The V end lost 5 bases, the J end lost 3 bases, and 13 bases lay between the germline ends. The germline V gene encodes CDR1 SGHTA and CDR2 FQGNSA. The CDR3 spans 15 residues. CDR3 bases: TGTGCCAGCAGCCGAGGGGGGGCAGCTAATGAAAAACTGTTTTTT. It translates to CASSRGGAANEKLFF.

This chain connects TRBV5-1 to TRBJ2-2, with 7 bases identical to TRBD1. The ends lost 1 base at V and 3 bases at J; junction bases unmatched: 0. This CDR3 spans 14 amino acids. The germline CDR1 and CDR2 sequences are SGHRS and YFSETQ. The CDR3 DNA sequence: TGCGCCAGCAGCTTGACAGGGGACACCGGGGAGCTGTTTTTT. Residues: CASSLTGDTGELFF.

This clone has just one count. This sample also contains other DNA sequences that code for the same CDR3. The J gene is TRBJ1-5, the V gene TRBV18, with a weak D call TRBD1 (5 bases). Germline assignment: CDR1 KGHSH and CDR2 LQKENI. The V gene lost 1 base and the J gene lost 5 bases, with 6 bases spanning the gap. The CDR3 spans 13 residues. The CDR3 DNA is TGTGCCAGCTCACCACAAGGGGATCAGCCCCAGCATTTT. Residues: CASSPQGDQPQHF.

This chain joins TRBV2 and TRBJ1-1; tentatively, D is TRBD1 (6 bases). The CDR3 contains 14 residues. V gave up 1 base and J gave up 3 bases, with 9 bases separating them. The germline V gene encodes CDR1 SNHLY and CDR2 FYNNEI. The DNA of the CDR3 is TGTGCCAGCAGTGAAGAGACAGGAGACACTGAAGCTTTCTTT. Translation: CASSEETGDTEAFF.

V usage is TRBV7-9 and J usage is TRBJ2-6; D might be TRBD2 (5 bases). Germline CDR1 SEHNR, CDR2 FQNEAQ (reference sequence). The CDR3 totals 13 residues. Trimming pared 6 bases from V and 4 bases from J, leaving 7 bases between. The CDR3 loop reads CASRTGGANVLTF. The DNA of the CDR3 is TGTGCCAGCAGGACGGGGGGGGCCAACGTCCTGACTTTC. Looking up the rest from reference TRBV7-9 and TRBJ2-6 gives the full variable domain: DTGVSQNPRHKITKRGQNVTFRCDPISEHNRLYWYRQTLGQGPEFLTYFQNEAQLEKSRLLSDRFSAERPKGSFSTLEIQRTEQGDSAMYLCASRTGGANVLTFGAGSRLTVL.

CDR3 nucleotides: TGTGCCAGCAGCTCGGGACTGCCGTACACCTTC. Translation: CASSSGLPYTF. This sequence joins TRBV5-6 and TRBJ1-2; perhaps TRBD1 as D (5 bases). This CDR3 is built from 11 residues. The germline CDR1 and CDR2 sequences are SGHDT and YYEEEE. Trimming removed 3 bases at V and 11 bases at J, with 11 bases between. The full variable domain, with the rest looked up from reference TRBV5-6 and TRBJ1-2, is DAGVTQSPTHLIKTRGQQVTLRCSPKSGHDTVSWYQQALGQGPQFIFQYYEEEERQRGNFPDRFSGHQFPNYSSELNVNALLLGDSALYLCASSSGLPYTFGSGTRLTVV.

V and J are TRBV10-3 and TRBJ2-7, with 9 bases lining up with TRBD1. The V segment lost 6 bases and the J segment 6 bases; nucleotides outside the gene matches: 6. This CDR3 comprises 13 residues. In germline, CDR1 is ENHRY, CDR2 SYGVKD. CDR3 nucleotides: TGTGCCATCAGAGAGGGACAGGGAAGCGAGCAGTACTTC. Its protein is CAIREGQGSEQYF.

The V call is TRBV7-9, the J call TRBJ2-5; 11 bases are a match to TRBD2. CDR3 size: 17 residues. CDR1 is SEHNR, CDR2 FQNEAQ, per germline (reference sequence). V was clipped by 3 bases and J by 2 bases; unmatched bases: 8. Here the CDR3 DNA reads TGTGCCAGCAGCTTTGGTGGACTAGCGGGTACTCAAGAGACCCAGTACTTC. Translating gives CASSFGGLAGTQETQYF.

J is TRBJ2-4 and V is TRBV29-1, with 7 positions matching TRBD2. This CDR3 region has 14 residues. Germline CDR1 and CDR2: SQVTM and ANQGSEA. V gave up 1 base and J gave up 1 base; unmatched junction bases: 1. CDR3 bases: TGCAGCGTTGAAGTCGGGGGGGCCAAAAACATTCAGTACTTC. Protein sequence: CSVEVGGAKNIQYF.